A selection of T cell receptor beta chains follows, all from one sample in a study of T cells after yellow fever vaccination. Each CDR3 protein is one row after TCRdb ran MiXCR on the 5' RACE reads. This table holds about 240,000 distinct CDR3 sequences, 6.5% to 8.5% found once. The specimen comprised CD4+ T cells sorted from PBMCs, sampled 15 days after the yellow fever booster vaccination. The source of these receptors is a man between 25 and 39 years old who received the YFV17D yellow fever vaccine. The CDR3 runs from the conserved cysteine through the conserved F or W. D genes are given only for firm matches. Clone size is stated in some rows and not others, as once, few, many or a class when expanded.

len: 13; abundance: .; d_gene: .; v_gene: TRBV7-2; j_gene: TRBJ2-1; CDR3nt: TGTGCCAGCAGCTTTGTGGGGCGGAATGAGCAGTTCTTC; CDR3aa: CASSFVGRNEQFF
len: 13; abundance: .; d_gene: .; v_gene: TRBV7-2; j_gene: TRBJ2-7; CDR3nt: TGTGCCAGCAGCTTGCAGGGGAGGCACGAGCAGTACTTC; CDR3aa: CASSLQGRHEQYF
len: 18; abundance: .; d_gene: TRBD2; v_gene: TRBV11-2; j_gene: TRBJ2-3; CDR3nt: TGTGCCAGCAGCCCGAGTGGGAGCGGGAGGGGCGGCGCAGATACGCAGTATTTT; CDR3aa: CASSPSGSGRGGADTQYF
len: 13; abundance: .; d_gene: TRBD1; v_gene: TRBV18; j_gene: TRBJ2-1; CDR3nt: TGTGCCACCCGGGACAGGGCAAACAATGAGCAGTTCTTC; CDR3aa: CATRDRANNEQFF
len: 13; abundance: .; d_gene: TRBD1; v_gene: TRBV12-3/TRBV12-4; j_gene: TRBJ1-1; CDR3nt: TGTGCCAGCAGTTTTGTACAGGGGGGTGAAGCTTTCTTT; CDR3aa: CASSFVQGGEAFF
len: 18; abundance: .; d_gene: TRBD2; v_gene: TRBV4-3; j_gene: TRBJ2-3; CDR3nt: TGCGCCAGCAGCCAAGGGAACGGCGGGAGGGCAGGGACAGATACGCAGTATTTT; CDR3aa: CASSQGNGGRAGTDTQYF
len: 14; abundance: .; d_gene: TRBD1; v_gene: TRBV7-9; j_gene: TRBJ1-2; CDR3nt: TGTGCCAGCAACCGACAGGGGGGATCCTATGGCTACACCTTC; CDR3aa: CASNRQGGSYGYTF
len: 18; abundance: few; d_gene: TRBD2; v_gene: TRBV12-3/TRBV12-4; j_gene: TRBJ2-7; CDR3nt: TGTGCCAGCAGTTTGAACCCGGGCTCCGGGACTAGAAACTACGAGCAGTACTTC; CDR3aa: CASSLNPGSGTRNYEQYF
len: 14; abundance: few; d_gene: .; v_gene: TRBV5-4; j_gene: TRBJ2-3; CDR3nt: TGTGCCAGCAGCCTGCCTGGCGCCACAGATACGCAGTATTTT; CDR3aa: CASSLPGATDTQYF
len: 18; abundance: many; d_gene: TRBD2; v_gene: TRBV19; j_gene: TRBJ2-2; CDR3nt: TGTGCCAGTACCCATAAGTTAAGCGGGAGGGCCGACACCGGGGAGCTGTTTTTT; CDR3aa: CASTHKLSGRADTGELFF
len: 17; abundance: many; d_gene: TRBD2; v_gene: TRBV9; j_gene: TRBJ2-2; CDR3nt: TGTGCCAGCAGCGTAGGAGCGGGACCAATAAACACCGGGGAGCTGTTTTTT; CDR3aa: CASSVGAGPINTGELFF
len: 14; abundance: .; d_gene: TRBD2; v_gene: TRBV7-2; j_gene: TRBJ2-2; CDR3nt: TGTGCCAGCCACAAAGTAGCGGGAACCGGGGAGCTGTTTTTT; CDR3aa: CASHKVAGTGELFF
len: 16; abundance: many; d_gene: TRBD2; v_gene: TRBV20-1; j_gene: TRBJ2-7; CDR3nt: TGCAGTGCCCAACCGGGACTAGCGGGAGGGGCCGACGAGCAGTACTTC; CDR3aa: CSAQPGLAGGADEQYF
len: 14; abundance: .; d_gene: .; v_gene: TRBV5-1; j_gene: TRBJ2-7; CDR3nt: TGCGCCAGCAGCTTGGTGGAGGGGTTCGGCGAGCAGTACTTC; CDR3aa: CASSLVEGFGEQYF
len: 14; abundance: many; d_gene: .; v_gene: TRBV5-8; j_gene: TRBJ1-3; CDR3nt: TGTGCCAGCAGCTTGCAGGGCTTTGGAAACACCATATATTTT; CDR3aa: CASSLQGFGNTIYF
len: 15; abundance: many; d_gene: .; v_gene: TRBV10-3; j_gene: TRBJ2-1; CDR3nt: TGTGCCATCAGTGATCGGCAGGGTAGACGCAATGAGCAGTTCTTC; CDR3aa: CAISDRQGRRNEQFF
len: 15; abundance: many; d_gene: .; v_gene: TRBV4-3; j_gene: TRBJ1-1; CDR3nt: TGCGCCAGCAGCCAAGAAGCCGGAGTGAACACTGAAGCTTTCTTT; CDR3aa: CASSQEAGVNTEAFF
len: 13; abundance: .; d_gene: .; v_gene: TRBV7-9; j_gene: TRBJ1-4; CDR3nt: TGTGCCAGCAGTCGAGGGGCTCCCTCAAAACTGTTTTTT; CDR3aa: CASSRGAPSKLFF
len: 14; abundance: few; d_gene: TRBD2; v_gene: TRBV30; j_gene: TRBJ2-1; CDR3nt: TGTGCCTGGAGCCGGACTAGCTCGGGGAATGAGCAGTTCTTC; CDR3aa: CAWSRTSSGNEQFF
len: 14; abundance: .; d_gene: .; v_gene: TRBV7-9; j_gene: TRBJ2-7; CDR3nt: TGTGCCAGCAGCTCGCTGACTAAACCCTACGAGCAGTACTTC; CDR3aa: CASSSLTKPYEQYF
len: 17; abundance: .; d_gene: TRBD1; v_gene: TRBV20-1; j_gene: TRBJ1-5; CDR3nt: TGCAGTGCTAGATCGTTACGTATGTCGACAGGGAATCAGCCCCAGCATTTT; CDR3aa: CSARSLRMSTGNQPQHF
len: 16; abundance: few; d_gene: TRBD2; v_gene: TRBV23-1; j_gene: TRBJ2-1; CDR3nt: TGCGCCAGCAGTCAATCCGGGACTAGCGAGTACAATGAGCAGTTCTTC; CDR3aa: CASSQSGTSEYNEQFF
len: 13; abundance: many; d_gene: .; v_gene: TRBV7-6; j_gene: TRBJ2-1; CDR3nt: TGTGCCAGCAGCTTAACACCTATGCATGAGCAGTTCTTC; CDR3aa: CASSLTPMHEQFF
len: 17; abundance: many; d_gene: .; v_gene: TRBV5-1; j_gene: TRBJ1-1; CDR3nt: TGCGCCAGCAGCTTGGCCCGGTCTGGGAAAGGGAGCACTGAAGCTTTCTTT; CDR3aa: CASSLARSGKGSTEAFF
len: 13; abundance: few; d_gene: TRBD2; v_gene: TRBV29-1; j_gene: TRBJ2-1; CDR3nt: TGCAGCGTTGGAGGGGCTAGCGGATATGAGCAGTTCTTC; CDR3aa: CSVGGASGYEQFF
len: 12; abundance: .; d_gene: TRBD2; v_gene: TRBV6-2/TRBV6-3; j_gene: TRBJ2-7; CDR3nt: TGTGCCAGCTCGGGGGGGACCTACGAGCAGTACTTC; CDR3aa: CASSGGTYEQYF
len: 17; abundance: many; d_gene: .; v_gene: TRBV5-1; j_gene: TRBJ2-6; CDR3nt: TGCGCCAGCAGCTTGGTTGGGGCAGGGATCGGGGCCAACGTCCTGACTTTC; CDR3aa: CASSLVGAGIGANVLTF
len: 13; abundance: few; d_gene: TRBD1; v_gene: TRBV29-1; j_gene: TRBJ1-1; CDR3nt: TGCAGCGTTGATGGGACAGGGAGATATGAAGCTTTCTTT; CDR3aa: CSVDGTGRYEAFF
len: 18; abundance: few; d_gene: TRBD2; v_gene: TRBV5-4; j_gene: TRBJ2-3; CDR3nt: TGTGCCAGCAGCTTGGGACTAGCGGGAGGGCACGGCACAGATACGCAGTATTTT; CDR3aa: CASSLGLAGGHGTDTQYF
len: 21; abundance: .; d_gene: TRBD1; v_gene: TRBV6-9; j_gene: TRBJ2-2; CDR3nt: TGTGGCACCAGTTATTCAAAAGTCCGGGACAGGGTTGTTTTGAACACCGGGGAGCTGTTTTTT; CDR3aa: CGTSYSKVRDRVVLNTGELFF